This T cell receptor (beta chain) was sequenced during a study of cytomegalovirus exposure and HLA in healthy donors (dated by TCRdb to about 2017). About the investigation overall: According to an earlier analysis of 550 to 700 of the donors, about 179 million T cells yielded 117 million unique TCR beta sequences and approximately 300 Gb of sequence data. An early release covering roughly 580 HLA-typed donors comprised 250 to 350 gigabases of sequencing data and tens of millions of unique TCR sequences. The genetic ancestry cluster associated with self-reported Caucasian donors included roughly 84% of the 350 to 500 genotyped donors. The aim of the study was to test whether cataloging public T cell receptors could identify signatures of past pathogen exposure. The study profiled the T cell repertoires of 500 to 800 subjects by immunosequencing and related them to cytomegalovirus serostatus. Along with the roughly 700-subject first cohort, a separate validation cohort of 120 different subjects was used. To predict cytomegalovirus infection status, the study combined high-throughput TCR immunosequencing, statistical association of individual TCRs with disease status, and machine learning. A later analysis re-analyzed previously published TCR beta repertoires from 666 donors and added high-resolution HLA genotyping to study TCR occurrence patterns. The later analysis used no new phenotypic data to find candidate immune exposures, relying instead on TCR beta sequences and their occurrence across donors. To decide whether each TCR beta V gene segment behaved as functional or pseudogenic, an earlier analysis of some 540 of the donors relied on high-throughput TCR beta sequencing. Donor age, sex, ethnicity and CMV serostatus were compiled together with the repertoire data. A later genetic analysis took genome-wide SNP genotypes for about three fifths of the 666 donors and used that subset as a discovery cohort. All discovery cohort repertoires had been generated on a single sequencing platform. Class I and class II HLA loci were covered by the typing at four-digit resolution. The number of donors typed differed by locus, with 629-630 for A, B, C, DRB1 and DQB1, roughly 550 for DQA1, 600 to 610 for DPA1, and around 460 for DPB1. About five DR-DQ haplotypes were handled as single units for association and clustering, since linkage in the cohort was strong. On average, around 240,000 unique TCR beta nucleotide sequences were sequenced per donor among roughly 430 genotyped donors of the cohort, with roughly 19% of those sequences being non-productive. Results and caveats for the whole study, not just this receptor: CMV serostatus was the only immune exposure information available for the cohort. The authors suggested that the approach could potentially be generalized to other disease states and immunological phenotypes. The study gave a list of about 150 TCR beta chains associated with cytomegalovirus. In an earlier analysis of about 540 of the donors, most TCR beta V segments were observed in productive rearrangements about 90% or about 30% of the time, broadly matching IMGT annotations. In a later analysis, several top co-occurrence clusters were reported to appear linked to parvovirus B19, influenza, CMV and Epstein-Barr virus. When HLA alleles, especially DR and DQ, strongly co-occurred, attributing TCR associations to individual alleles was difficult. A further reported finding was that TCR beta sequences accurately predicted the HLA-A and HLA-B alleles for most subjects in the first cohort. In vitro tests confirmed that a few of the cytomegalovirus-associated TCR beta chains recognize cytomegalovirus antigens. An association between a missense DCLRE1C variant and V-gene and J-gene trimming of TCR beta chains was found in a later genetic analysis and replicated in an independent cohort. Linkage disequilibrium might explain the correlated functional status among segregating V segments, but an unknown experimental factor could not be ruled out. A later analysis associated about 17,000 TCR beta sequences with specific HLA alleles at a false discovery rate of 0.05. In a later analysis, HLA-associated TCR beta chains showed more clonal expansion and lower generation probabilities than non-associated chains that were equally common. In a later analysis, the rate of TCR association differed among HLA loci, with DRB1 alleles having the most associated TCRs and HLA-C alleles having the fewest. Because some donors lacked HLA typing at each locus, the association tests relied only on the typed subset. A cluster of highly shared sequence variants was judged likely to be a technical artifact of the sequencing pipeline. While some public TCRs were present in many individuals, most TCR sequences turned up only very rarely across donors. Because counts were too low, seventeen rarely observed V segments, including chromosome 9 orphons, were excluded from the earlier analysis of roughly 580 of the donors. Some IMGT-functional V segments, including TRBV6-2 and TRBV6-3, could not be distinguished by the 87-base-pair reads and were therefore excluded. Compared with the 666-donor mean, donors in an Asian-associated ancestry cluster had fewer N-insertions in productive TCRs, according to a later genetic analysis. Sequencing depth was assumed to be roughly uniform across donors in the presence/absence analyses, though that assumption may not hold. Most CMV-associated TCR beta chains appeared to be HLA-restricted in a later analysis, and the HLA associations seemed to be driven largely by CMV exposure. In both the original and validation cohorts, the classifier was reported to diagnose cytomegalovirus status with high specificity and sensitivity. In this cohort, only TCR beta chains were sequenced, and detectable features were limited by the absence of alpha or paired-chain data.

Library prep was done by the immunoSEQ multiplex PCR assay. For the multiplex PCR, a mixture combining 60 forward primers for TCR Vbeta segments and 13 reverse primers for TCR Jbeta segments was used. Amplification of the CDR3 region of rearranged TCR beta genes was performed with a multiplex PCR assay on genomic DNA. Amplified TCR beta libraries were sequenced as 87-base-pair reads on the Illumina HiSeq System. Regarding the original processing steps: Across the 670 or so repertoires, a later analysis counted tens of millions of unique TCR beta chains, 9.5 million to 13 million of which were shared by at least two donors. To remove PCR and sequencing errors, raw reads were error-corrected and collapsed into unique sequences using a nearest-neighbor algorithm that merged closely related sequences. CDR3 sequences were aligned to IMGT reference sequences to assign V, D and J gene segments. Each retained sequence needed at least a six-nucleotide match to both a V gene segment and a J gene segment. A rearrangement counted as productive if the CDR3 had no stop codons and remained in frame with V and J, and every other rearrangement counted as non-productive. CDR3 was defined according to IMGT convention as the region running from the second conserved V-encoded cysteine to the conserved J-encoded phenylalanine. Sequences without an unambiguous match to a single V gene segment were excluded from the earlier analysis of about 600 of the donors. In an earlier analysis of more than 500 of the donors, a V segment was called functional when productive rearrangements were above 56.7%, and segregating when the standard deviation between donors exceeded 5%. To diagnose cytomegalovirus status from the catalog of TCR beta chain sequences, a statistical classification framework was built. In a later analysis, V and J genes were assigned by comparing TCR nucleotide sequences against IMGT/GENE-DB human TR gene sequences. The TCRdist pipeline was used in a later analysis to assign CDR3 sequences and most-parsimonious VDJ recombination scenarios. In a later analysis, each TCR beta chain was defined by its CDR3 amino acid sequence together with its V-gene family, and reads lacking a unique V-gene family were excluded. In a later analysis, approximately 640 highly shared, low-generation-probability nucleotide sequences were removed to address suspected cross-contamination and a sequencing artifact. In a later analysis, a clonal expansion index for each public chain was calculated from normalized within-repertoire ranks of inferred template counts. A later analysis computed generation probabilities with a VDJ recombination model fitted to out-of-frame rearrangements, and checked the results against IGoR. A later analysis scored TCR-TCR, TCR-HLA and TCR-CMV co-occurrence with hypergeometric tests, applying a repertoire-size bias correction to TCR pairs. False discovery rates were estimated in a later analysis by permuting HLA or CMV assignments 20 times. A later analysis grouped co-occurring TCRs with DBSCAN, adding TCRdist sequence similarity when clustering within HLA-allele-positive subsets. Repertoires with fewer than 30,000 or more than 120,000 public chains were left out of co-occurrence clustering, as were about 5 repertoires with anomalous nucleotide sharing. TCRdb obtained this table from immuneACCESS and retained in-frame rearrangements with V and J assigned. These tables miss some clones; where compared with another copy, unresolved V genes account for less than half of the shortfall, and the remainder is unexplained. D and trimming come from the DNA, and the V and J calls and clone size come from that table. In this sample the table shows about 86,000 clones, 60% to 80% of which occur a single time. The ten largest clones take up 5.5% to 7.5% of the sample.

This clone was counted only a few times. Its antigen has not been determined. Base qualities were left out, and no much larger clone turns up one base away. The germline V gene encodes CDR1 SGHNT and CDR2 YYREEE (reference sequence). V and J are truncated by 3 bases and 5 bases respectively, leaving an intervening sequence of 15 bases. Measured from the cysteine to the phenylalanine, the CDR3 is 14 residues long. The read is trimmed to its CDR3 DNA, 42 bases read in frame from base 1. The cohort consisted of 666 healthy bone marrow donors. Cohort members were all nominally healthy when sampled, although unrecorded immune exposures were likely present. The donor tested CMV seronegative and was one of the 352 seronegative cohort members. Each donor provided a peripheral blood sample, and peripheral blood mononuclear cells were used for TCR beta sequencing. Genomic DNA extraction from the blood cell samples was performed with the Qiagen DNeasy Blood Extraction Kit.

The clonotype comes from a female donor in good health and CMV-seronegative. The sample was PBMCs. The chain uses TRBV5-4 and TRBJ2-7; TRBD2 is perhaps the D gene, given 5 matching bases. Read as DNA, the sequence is TGTGCCAGCAGCTCAAATCCGGGGTCCCACGAGCAGTACTTC. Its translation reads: CASSSNPGSHEQYF.